The clone carrying this T cell receptor (beta chain) was detected ten times or more. These data come from a study of T cell repertoires in cytomegalovirus infection. The CDR3 is made up of 16 amino acids. J was trimmed by 2 bases and V by 6 bases; bases with no gene match: 5. TCRdb processed the reads anew with MiXCR; each CDR3 protein has one entry. The sample carries more than 500,000 distinct CDR3 sequences, 15% to 20% recorded once. The specimen was CD8+ T cells from PBMCs. The receptor was derived from a human donor in good health (CMV status not recorded). Some clones in this sample may be carry-over from other donors' samples. The V and J genes are TRBV12-3 or TRBV12-4 and TRBJ2-2; TRBD2 matches 11 bases. The CDR3 protein is CASSLLAGVNTGELFF. DNA for the CDR3: TGTGCCAGCAGCTTACTAGCGGGAGTAAACACCGGGGAGCTGTTTTTT.